The 20 T cell receptor beta chains below were found in one sample sequenced in a study of blood T cells in healthy people across ages. Alongside a J-beta primer mix, a sample-barcoded 5' primer served in a second PCR lasting roughly 6 to 12 cycles. In TCRdb, the 5' RACE reads were re-called with MiXCR into one record per CDR3 protein. This repertoire shows over 1,300,000 distinct CDR3 sequences, approximately 59% found once; its top ten account for over 5%. The sequenced sample was blood. The receptors originated from a man younger than 30 in good health.

This clonotype was counted a few times. The genes are TRBV3-1 and TRBJ2-1; D not resolved. The V gene lost 2 bases and the J gene lost 3 bases, with 11 bases spanning the gap. Looked up from germline, CDR1 is LGHDT and CDR2 is YNNKEL (reference sequence). The CDR3 covers 15 residues. CDR3 DNA sequence: TGTGCCAGCAGCCAAATTAACTACATCTACAATGAGCAGTTCTTC. This translates into CASSQINYIYNEQFF.

The V call is TRBV4-1, the J call TRBJ2-1, with 8 bases identical to TRBD2. The CDR3 consists of 16 residues. The V and J ends lost 3 bases and 8 bases, in that order; junction bases with no gene match: 12. CDR1 is MGHRA and CDR2 is YSYEKL in the germline V gene. CDR3 loop: CASSHKAGVGGDEQFF. In DNA form, the CDR3 reads TGCGCCAGCAGCCACAAAGCGGGGGTAGGAGGGGATGAGCAGTTCTTC.

The genes are TRBV6-5 and TRBJ2-3; 12 bases match TRBD2. CDR1 is MNHEY, CDR2 SVGAGI, per germline. The ends lost 5 bases at V and 6 bases at J; junction bases unmatched: 9. This CDR3 has 16 residues. CDR3 DNA sequence: TGTGCCAGCAGTAAACTAGCGGGAGGATTTCTCGATACGCAGTATTTT. Protein product: CASSKLAGGFLDTQYF.

This sequence joins TRBV6-1 and TRBJ1-1; D remains unclear. Trimming removed 3 bases at V and 5 bases at J, with 10 bases between. The CDR3 is made up of 13 amino acids. Germline CDR1 is MNHNS and CDR2 is SASEGT. The CDR3 DNA follows: TGTGCCAGCAGTGACGCCGTAGGGACTGAAGCTTTCTTT. It translates to CASSDAVGTEAFF.

The rearrangement uses TRBV4-2 and TRBJ2-3, with D perhaps TRBD1 or TRBD2 (5 bases each). This CDR3 has 12 amino acids. Trimming removed 8 bases from V and 6 bases from J, with 12 bases in between. CDR1 LGHNA and CDR2 YNFKEQ come from the germline V gene. The CDR3 DNA is TGTGCCAGCGGGACGTCTCGTGATACGCAGTATTTT. Protein sequence: CASGTSRDTQYF.

The chain couples TRBV4-1 to TRBJ2-4; D is unresolved. The CDR3 runs to 14 residues. CDR1 is MGHRA, CDR2 YSYEKL, per germline. Trimming removed 1 base from V and 10 bases from J, with 14 bases in between. The CDR3 protein is CASSQGALGRIQYF. For the CDR3, the DNA is TGCGCCAGCAGCCAAGGTGCCCTCGGACGGATTCAGTACTTC.

CDR3 loop: CSVQGRSSYEQYF. The CDR3 bases are TGCAGCGTACAGGGGCGGAGCTCCTACGAGCAGTACTTC. This chain joins TRBV29-1 and TRBJ2-7; TRBD1 matches at 7 bases. The CDR3 sequence is 13 residues long. V gave up 6 bases and J gave up 0 bases; unmatched junction bases: 5. The V gene's germline CDR1 is SQVTM and CDR2 ANQGSEA.

The chain has TRBV29-1 and TRBJ2-3, with D possibly being TRBD2 (6 bases). The CDR3 has 14 amino acids. The germline V gene encodes CDR1 SQVTM and CDR2 ANQGSEA. Trimming removed 8 bases at V and 2 bases at J, with 17 bases between. The CDR3 reads CSPKGLANTDTQYF. In nucleotides, the CDR3 is TGCAGCCCGAAGGGGCTAGCGAACACAGATACGCAGTATTTT.

J is TRBJ2-3 and V is TRBV7-9; D unresolved. The germline CDR1 and CDR2 sequences are SEHNR and FQNEAQ (reference sequence). V was shortened by 8 bases and J by 5 bases, with 11 bases between the two germline ends. The CDR3 is 12 residues long. The CDR3 is CASRAFIDTQYF. In DNA form, the CDR3 reads TGTGCCAGCCGGGCATTTATAGATACGCAGTATTTT.

This clonotype was seen just once. J is TRBJ2-1 and V is TRBV4-2; 9 nucleotides agree with TRBD1. The V gene's germline CDR1 is LGHNA and CDR2 YNFKEQ. CDR3 length: 16 residues. Trimming took 1 base from V and 8 from J; bases not matched to a gene: 9. CDR3 bases: TGTGCCAGCAGCCAAGCGGGGACAGGGCTAACCTATGAGCAGTTCTTC. Its protein is CASSQAGTGLTYEQFF.

This clonotype was recorded once. The chain has TRBV9 and TRBJ1-1; D gene ambiguous. V dropped 0 bases and J dropped 2 bases, with 8 bases sitting between them. The germline CDR1 and CDR2 sequences are SGDLS and YYNGEE. The CDR3 runs 14 residues. CDR3 nucleotide sequence: TGTGCCAGCAGCGTAGATGGCCGCAACACTGAAGCTTTCTTT. It yields the protein CASSVDGRNTEAFF.

The CDR3 region has the DNA TGTGCCAGCAGCGTAGCGGGACAGGGCCAAGAGACCCAGTACTTC. This codes for CASSVAGQGQETQYF. V gene TRBV9 combines with J gene TRBJ2-5; TRBD1 agrees at 9 bases. Per the germline V gene, CDR1 is SGDLS and CDR2 is YYNGEE. This CDR3 region has 15 residues. The junction had 1 base not matched to a gene; V was cut back by 0 bases and J by 1 base.

This chain links TRBV9 with TRBJ2-1; D not certain. The assigned J gene may be wrong: the sequence end matches TRBJ2-7 better. Germline CDR1 SGDLS, CDR2 YYNGEE. This CDR3 is built from 12 residues. The CDR3 coding sequence is TGTGCCAGCGCAAACTCCTACAATGAGCAGTACTTC. As protein: CASANSYNEQYF.

The V and J genes are TRBV20-1 and TRBJ1-1; D may be TRBD1 (5 bases). There are 13 residues in the CDR3. V lost 3 bases to trimming and J lost 0 bases, with 8 bases between them. Germline loops: CDR1 DFQATT, CDR2 SNEGSKA (reference sequence). CDR3 sequence: CSASPGMNTEAFF. The CDR3 DNA reads TGCAGTGCTAGTCCAGGGATGAACACTGAAGCTTTCTTT.

This rearrangement joins TRBV10-2 to TRBJ2-7; maybe TRBD2 (5 bases). CDR1 and CDR2 (germline): WSHSY, SAAADI. The CDR3 contains 17 residues. Trimming stripped 2 bases from V and 0 bases from J, with 17 bases between. The CDR3 spells CASSEVEVMRSSYEQYF. CDR3 DNA: TGCGCCAGCAGTGAGGTGGAGGTCATGAGGTCCTCCTACGAGCAGTACTTC.

The chain recombines TRBV29-1 with TRBJ2-5, with TRBD1 as a possible D gene (6 bases). V dropped 7 bases and J dropped 11 bases, with 26 bases sitting between them. The length of the CDR3 is 14 residues. Germline-derived CDR1 and CDR2 are SQVTM and ANQGSEA. This chain's CDR3 is CSGGLTGSGNEQYF. The CDR3 coding sequence is TGCAGCGGCGGTCTTACAGGGTCCGGGAATGAGCAGTACTTC.

This clonotype was seen a few times. The chain is built from TRBV29-1 and TRBJ2-7; D gene uncertain. CDR1 SQVTM and CDR2 ANQGSEA come from the germline V gene. Deletions cut 4 bases from V and 2 bases from J, with 6 bases between. There are 11 residues in the CDR3. CDR3 coding DNA: TGCAGCGTTGTGAATACCTACGAGCAGTACTTC. This translates into CSVVNTYEQYF.

The gene calls are TRBV11-2 and TRBJ2-3; TRBD2 matches 11 bases. Germline V gives CDR1 SGHAT, CDR2 FQNNGV. J lost 8 bases, V lost 5 bases, and 18 bases had no gene match. This CDR3 region has 18 residues. The CDR3 sequence: CASSAGLAVSRVAGTQYF. CDR3 bases: TGTGCCAGCAGCGCGGGACTAGCGGTCTCGAGGGTAGCAGGTACGCAGTATTTT.

The genes are TRBV12-3 or TRBV12-4 and TRBJ2-2; D is possibly TRBD2 (5 bases). This CDR3 has 13 amino acids. Trimming stripped 6 bases from V and 5 bases from J, with 10 bases between. CDR3 DNA sequence: TGTGCCAGCAGAACCACTAGTACCGGGGAGCTGTTTTTT. Translated, it gives CASRTTSTGELFF.

The chain couples TRBV5-1 to TRBJ2-1; D might be TRBD1 or TRBD2, each matching 5 bases. This CDR3 spans 16 amino acids. Germline V CDR1 and CDR2: SGHRS, YFSETQ. V shed 1 base and J shed 0 bases, with 11 bases lying between them. The CDR3 region is CASSLFVGTSYNEQFF. In nucleotides, the CDR3 is TGCGCCAGCAGCTTGTTCGTTGGGACCTCCTACAATGAGCAGTTCTTC.